A selection of T cell receptor beta chains follows, all from one sample in a study of blood T cell repertoires in COVID-19. Only in-frame clones appear in the TCRdb table, and some are missing; sequencing was by immunoSEQ multiplex PCR. Among approximately 110,000 clones, about 85% were seen once, and the ten largest hold approximately 1.5%. The specimen was peripheral blood. These receptors were collected from a man aged 45 to 65 with acute or convalescent COVID-19. The CDR3 runs from the conserved cysteine through the conserved F or W.

v_gene,j_gene,CDR3aa
TRBV5-5,TRBJ1-2,CASSLAWGQGEYGYTF
TRBV9,TRBJ1-2,CASSAPATGEYGYTF
TRBV5-5,TRBJ2-4,CASSIDIKNIQYF
TRBV5-6,TRBJ1-2,CASSFGTGGALNYGYTF
TRBV3-1/TRBV3-2,TRBJ2-7,CASSQAGRGEQYF
TRBV7-3,TRBJ2-3,CASRRGQGDTDTQYF
TRBV6-2/TRBV6-3,TRBJ2-1,CASSYSTPGVSYNEQFF
TRBV5-1,TRBJ2-3,CASSTGTGDNTDTQYF
TRBV3-1/TRBV3-2,TRBJ2-1,CASSHRGNNEQFF
TRBV28,TRBJ2-2,CASNGQETNTGELFF
TRBV5-1,TRBJ1-1,CASSWGALNTEAFF
TRBV19,TRBJ1-5,CASRQGGGGLGGNQPQHF
TRBV2,TRBJ2-1,CASSAEGSGGGEQFF
TRBV6-5,TRBJ1-4,CASRGTGDNEKLFF
TRBV30,TRBJ1-1,CAWRGQGGTEAFF
TRBV3-1/TRBV3-2,TRBJ1-3,CASSQVPGANGNTIYF
TRBV4-1,TRBJ1-2,CASSQDVGARGYTF